Following are 6 T cell receptor beta chains from one sample sequenced in a study of shared clonotypes between healthy human individuals (dated by TCRdb to 2018 to 2021). Libraries were prepared through the immunoSEQ multiplex PCR assay. TCRdb stores this immuneACCESS table with in-frame sequences only. Part of the clones is absent; in the studies checked, under half of the shortfall reflects unresolved V genes, and no reason is known for the rest. Within this sample are 2.5 million or so clones, with around nine tenths of them counted one time only. The ten biggest clones cover 0.13% to 0.15% of the sample. Sequencing was carried out using naive CD4+ T cells sorted from blood. The sample's cell subset or site label is to be understood as: CD45RA+ positively selected. These receptors were obtained from a man between 18 and 35 years old in good health.

This chain uses TRBV7-9 with TRBJ2-3; TRBD2 aligns across 13 bases. CDR3 size: 17 residues. Germline CDR1 is SEHNR and CDR2 is FQNEAQ (reference sequence). V shed 6 bases, J shed 6 bases, and the junction held 12 bases outside the gene matches. CDR3 DNA sequence: TGTGCCAGCAGTTCTGGACTAGCGGGGGCGATCGGGGATACGCAGTATTTT. Its translation: CASSSGLAGAIGDTQYF.

The chain joins TRBV5-1 to TRBJ1-1; 9 nucleotides align to TRBD1. There are 15 residues in the CDR3. Germline CDR1 SGHRS, CDR2 YFSETQ. J was trimmed by 6 bases and V by 1 base; bases with no gene match: 7. As DNA, the CDR3 is TGCGCCAGCAGCTTGAACCTGGACAGGGGCTCTGAAGCTTTCTTT. It specifies CASSLNLDRGSEAFF.

The genes are TRBV2 and TRBJ1-1, with D possibly matching TRBD1 (5 bases). CDR1 SNHLY and CDR2 FYNNEI come from the germline V gene. V dropped 8 bases and J dropped 3 bases, with 16 bases sitting between them. This CDR3 region has 14 residues. CDR3 amino acids: CASLHRDFYTEAFF. DNA of the CDR3: TGTGCCAGCTTACACCGGGACTTCTACACTGAAGCTTTCTTT.

The chain has TRBV27 and TRBJ2-2; 9 bases are shared with TRBD1. There are 15 residues in the CDR3. With 3 bases clipped from V and 7 bases from J, the junction kept 6 bases outside the gene matches. The germline V gene has CDR1 MNHEY and CDR2 SMNVEV (reference sequence). CDR3 in DNA: TGTGCCAGCAGTTTTCAACAGGGGGCAGTCGGGGAGCTGTTTTTT. Protein sequence: CASSFQQGAVGELFF.

The chain recombines TRBV10-3 with TRBJ2-3, with TRBD1 identical over 8 bases. The CDR3 contains 14 residues. The germline V gene encodes CDR1 ENHRY and CDR2 SYGVKD. V shed 5 bases, J shed 2 bases, and the junction held 3 bases outside the gene matches. The CDR3 coding sequence is TGTGCCATCAGTCCGGGACAGGACACAGATACGCAGTATTTT. It is translated as CAISPGQDTDTQYF.

This clone was seen just once. The chain couples TRBV2 to TRBJ1-2, with D unresolved. Germline V lookup: CDR1 SNHLY, CDR2 FYNNEI. The length of the CDR3 is 13 residues. V was trimmed by 4 bases and J by 8 bases, leaving 14 bases between them. The CDR3 loop is CASSVGGVGGYTF. In DNA form, the CDR3 reads TGTGCCAGCAGTGTTGGCGGGGTAGGGGGCTACACCTTC. The complete variable domain, with remaining parts taken from reference TRBV2 and TRBJ1-2, reads EPEVTQTPSHQVTQMGQEVILRCVPISNHLYFYWYRQILGQKVEFLVSFYNNEISEKSEIFDDQFSVERPDGSNFTLKIRSTKLEDSAMYFCASSVGGVGGYTFGSGTRLTVV.